These T cell receptor beta chains were read from a single sample in a study of T cell responses to AZD1222 COVID-19 vaccine. The method was immunoSEQ multiplex PCR; TCRdb's version includes in-frame clones alone and lacks a portion of them. The sample carries fewer than 130,000 clones, roughly 85% recorded once. The material sequenced was peripheral blood, taken on day 0 of AZD1222 vaccination. These TCRs come from an adult in good health. The CDR3 runs from the conserved cysteine through the conserved F or W. The D gene is left open where the match is weak. Where a row states a size, it is once, few, many or the class of an expanded clone; other rows omit it.

J | size | D | V | DNA | CDR3
TRBJ1-2 | - | - | TRBV5-1 | TGCGCCAGCAGTCCTCCGGGGGGCTATGGCTACACCTTC | CASSPPGGYGYTF
TRBJ2-1 | - | TRBD2 | TRBV5-1 | TGCGCCAGCAGCTTCCCCCCTCTAGCGGGAGATAGAGGGGTTGAGTCCTACAATGAGCAGTTCTTC | CASSFPPLAGDRGVESYNEQFF
TRBJ2-7 | - | - | TRBV19 | TGTGCCAGTAGGGGTACCGGTACCTACGAGCAGTACTTC | CASRGTGTYEQYF
TRBJ1-2 | - | - | TRBV3-1/TRBV3-2 | TGTGCCAGCAGCTCACGCCGGGGGGAGCATGGCTACACCTTC | CASSSRRGEHGYTF
TRBJ2-2 | - | - | TRBV6-4 | TGTGCCAGCAGTAACATGGGGGACACCGGGGAGCTGTTTTTT | CASSNMGDTGELFF
TRBJ2-7 | few | - | TRBV7-2 | TGTGCCAGCAGCCCATTCCGGGGAAGGGCGAGCTCCTACGAGCAGTACTTC | CASSPFRGRASSYEQYF
TRBJ2-3 | - | TRBD1 | TRBV5-6 | TGTGCCAGCAGCTTACTAACAGGGGGCGCAGATACGCAGTATTTT | CASSLLTGGADTQYF
TRBJ1-1 | - | TRBD1 | TRBV19 | TGTGCCAGTAGTCCCCGGACAGGGCACACTGAAGCTTTCTTT | CASSPRTGHTEAFF
TRBJ2-6 | - | TRBD1 | TRBV5-3 | TGTGCCAGAAGCTTGGTTGGCAGGGGGCGTGGGGCCAACGTCCTGACTTTC | CARSLVGRGRGANVLTF
TRBJ2-3 | - | TRBD2 | TRBV7-7 | TGTGCTAGCAGCCCCAGCGGGGGGGGAGATACGCAGTATTTT | CASSPSGGGDTQYF
TRBJ2-2 | - | - | TRBV19 | TGTGCCAGTAGTATTACCCCTCGGAGGGAGCTGTTTTTT | CASSITPRRELFF
TRBJ2-3 | - | TRBD1 | TRBV19 | TGTGCCACAGGACAGGGGGAAGGCCCCACAGATACGCAGTATTTT | CATGQGEGPTDTQYF
TRBJ2-1 | - | - | TRBV6-4 | TGTGCCAGCAGTTACGATGAGCAGTTCTTC | CASSYDEQFF
TRBJ2-7 | - | - | TRBV24-1 | TGTGCCACCAGTGATCCCAACTTCGAGCAGTACTTC | CATSDPNFEQYF
TRBJ1-5 | - | TRBD1 | TRBV3-1/TRBV3-2 | TGTGCCAGCAGCCAATCCGACAGGGTGCATCAGCCCCAGCATTTT | CASSQSDRVHQPQHF
TRBJ2-7 | - | TRBD2 | TRBV29-1 | TGCAGCGTTCTTGGACTAGCGGGAGTCCCCGAGCAGTACTTC | CSVLGLAGVPEQYF